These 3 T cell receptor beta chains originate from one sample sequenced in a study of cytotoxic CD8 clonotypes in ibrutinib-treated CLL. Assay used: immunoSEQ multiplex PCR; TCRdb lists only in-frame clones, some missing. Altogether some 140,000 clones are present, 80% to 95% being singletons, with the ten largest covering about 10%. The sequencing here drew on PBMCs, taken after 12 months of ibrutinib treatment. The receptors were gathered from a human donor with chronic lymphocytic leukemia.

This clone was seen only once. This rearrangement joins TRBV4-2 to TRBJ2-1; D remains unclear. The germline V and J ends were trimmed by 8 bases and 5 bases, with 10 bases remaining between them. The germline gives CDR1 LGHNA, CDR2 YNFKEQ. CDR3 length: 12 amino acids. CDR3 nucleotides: TGTGCCAGCCCCCATGGCCACAATGAGCAGTTCTTC. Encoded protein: CASPHGHNEQFF.

This CDR3 reads CASSQTGGSLSYEQYF. In DNA, the CDR3 is TGTGCCAGCTCACAAACCGGAGGGTCCCTCTCCTACGAGCAGTACTTC. This sequence joins TRBV18 and TRBJ2-7; maybe TRBD2 (6 bases). In germline, CDR1 is KGHSH, CDR2 LQKENI. V lost 4 bases and J lost 0, with 16 bases in between. The CDR3 has 16 amino acids.

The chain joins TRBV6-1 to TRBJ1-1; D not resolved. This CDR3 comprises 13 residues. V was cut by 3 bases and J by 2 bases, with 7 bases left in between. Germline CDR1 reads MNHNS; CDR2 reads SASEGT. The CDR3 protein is CASSDRVNTEAFF. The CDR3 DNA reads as TGTGCCAGCAGTGATCGGGTCAACACTGAAGCTTTCTTT.